The 26 T cell receptor beta chains below come from one sample, sequenced in a study of blood T cell repertoires in COVID-19. Assay used: immunoSEQ multiplex PCR; TCRdb lists only in-frame clones, some missing. The sample includes 150,000 or so clones, around four fifths seen only once; the top ten take 10% to 15%. The sequenced sample was peripheral blood. These receptors originate from a man between 70 and 80 years old who had recovered from COVID-19.

This sequence joins TRBV6-2 or TRBV6-3 and TRBJ2-3; 13 bases match TRBD2. CDR3 size: 16 residues. Germline V gene data show CDR1 as MNHEY and CDR2 as SVGEGT. V shed 4 bases, J shed 4 bases, and the junction held 5 bases outside the gene matches. The CDR3 sequence is CASSSGTSGIADTQYF. The CDR3 coding sequence is TGTGCCAGCAGTTCCGGGACTAGCGGGATCGCAGATACGCAGTATTTT.

The chain links TRBV6-5 to TRBJ1-3; D is uncertain. Germline CDR1 reads MNHEY; CDR2 reads SVGAGI. This CDR3 comprises 14 residues. Trimming removed 4 bases at V and 3 bases at J, with 10 bases between. As DNA, the CDR3 is TGTGCCAGCAGTTCCACACCCATTGGAAACACCATATATTTT. Translation: CASSSTPIGNTIYF.

This clone was recorded at least ten times. The chain's CDR3 is CASSSTGGEQYF. CDR3 sequence (DNA): TGTGCCAGCAGCTCGACAGGGGGCGAGCAGTACTTC. The chain carries TRBV11-3 and TRBJ2-7; 9 positions match TRBD1. The CDR3 loop spans 12 amino acids. Germline loops: CDR1 SGHNT, CDR2 YENEEA. V shed 4 bases, J shed 6 bases, and the junction held 1 base outside the gene matches. The variable domain in full, with the rest retrieved from reference TRBV11-3 and TRBJ2-7, is EAGVVQSPRYKIIEKKQPVAFWCNPISGHNTLYWYLQNLGQGPELLIRYENEEAVDDSQLPKDRFSAERLKGVDSTLKIQPAELGDSAVYLCASSSTGGEQYFGPGTRLTVT.

Here the CDR3 reads CASSQVVDSNEQFF. For the CDR3, the DNA is TGTGCCAGCAGCCAAGTTGTAGACAGCAATGAGCAGTTCTTC. The chain recombines TRBV4-2 with TRBJ2-1; possible D gene TRBD1, 5 bases. In germline, CDR1 is LGHNA, CDR2 YNFKEQ. The CDR3 has 14 amino acids. Trimming took 1 base from V and 6 from J, leaving 10 bases between them.

A note on this clone: The sample contains more than one DNA sequence encoding this CDR3. The chain employs TRBV9 and TRBJ1-3; TRBD1 might be the D (6 bases). This CDR3 region has 17 residues. Trimming took 0 bases from V and 0 from J, leaving 13 bases between them. Germline V lookup: CDR1 SGDLS, CDR2 YYNGEE. The CDR3 spells CASSVGGGPISGNTIYF. CDR3 coding DNA: TGTGCCAGCAGCGTAGGGGGGGGCCCCATCTCTGGAAACACCATATATTTT.

This CDR3 reads CASSLSGEETQYF. The CDR3 nucleotides read TGTGCCAGCAGCTTAAGCGGGGAAGAGACCCAGTACTTC. This sequence joins TRBV7-3 and TRBJ2-5; D is possibly TRBD2 (6 bases). Germline V CDR1 and CDR2: SGHTA, FQGTGA. V was pared by 1 base and J by 3 bases, with 6 bases between. This CDR3 contains 13 residues.

This clone showed up just once. The V call is TRBV7-2, the J call TRBJ2-1; 9 positions match TRBD2. Germline V lookup: CDR1 SGHTA, CDR2 FQGNSA. J lost 8 bases, V lost 4 bases, and 9 bases had no gene match. The CDR3 is made up of 15 amino acids. In DNA form, the CDR3 reads TGTGCCAGCAGCTCGGGTATTAGCGGGAGCTATGAGCAGTTCTTC. This gives the protein CASSSGISGSYEQFF.

The chain has TRBV30 and TRBJ2-7, with TRBD1 as a possible D gene (8 bases). The CDR3 extends over 16 amino acids. The germline CDR1 and CDR2 sequences are GTSNPN and SVGIG (reference sequence). The V end lost 0 bases, the J end lost 2 bases, and 17 bases lay between the germline ends. The CDR3 reads CAWSVQGGSRPYEQYF. The CDR3 DNA sequence: TGTGCCTGGAGTGTACAGGGGGGGTCCCGGCCCTACGAGCAGTACTTC.

This clone was seen a handful of times. The rearrangement links TRBV10-3 to TRBJ2-4; TRBD2 aligns across 7 bases. J gave up 7 bases and V 0 bases, and 9 bases lay outside the gene matches. Germline V gene sequence: CDR1 ENHRY, CDR2 SYGVKD. The CDR3 contains 16 residues. CDR3 loop: CAISESVGGPLNIQYF. DNA of the CDR3: TGTGCCATCAGTGAGTCTGTGGGAGGGCCCTTGAACATTCAGTACTTC.

The chain has TRBV9 and TRBJ2-1; 9 bases are a match to TRBD2. Per germline, CDR1 SGDLS and CDR2 YYNGEE. V trimming: 0 bases; J trimming: 1 base; junction bases outside the gene matches: 11. There are 19 residues in the CDR3. DNA of the CDR3: TGTGCCAGCAGCGTAGACGACGGGGGGCTAGCGGGATCCTACAATGAGCAGTTCTTC. It is translated as CASSVDDGGLAGSYNEQFF.

V gene TRBV6-2 or TRBV6-3 combines with J gene TRBJ2-5, with D perhaps matching TRBD2 (5 bases). Between the trimmed V and J ends, which lost 5 bases and 4 bases, there was a span of 8 bases. CDR3 length: 12 residues. Germline V lookup: CDR1 MNHEY, CDR2 SVGEGT. The CDR3 loop is CASSRGLETQYF. The CDR3 coding sequence is TGTGCCAGCAGTCGGGGTTTAGAGACCCAGTACTTC.

The chain is built from TRBV10-1 and TRBJ2-1; 13 bases align to TRBD2. The CDR3 is 14 amino acids. CDR1 and CDR2 (germline): WNHNN, SYGVQD (reference sequence). With 4 bases clipped from V and 10 bases from J, the junction kept 4 bases outside the gene matches. The CDR3 coding sequence is TGCGCCAGCAGTGTTGGGACTAGCGGGGACGAGCAGTTCTTC. It specifies CASSVGTSGDEQFF.

The chain joins TRBV7-6 to TRBJ2-1; 8 bases line up with TRBD2. V was clipped by 1 base and J by 8 bases; unmatched bases: 13. Germline CDR1 is SGHVS and CDR2 is FNYEAQ. The CDR3 is 17 residues long. CDR3: CASSLGPASGSVHEQFF. The DNA of the CDR3 is TGTGCCAGCAGCTTAGGGCCCGCCAGCGGGAGTGTCCATGAGCAGTTCTTC.

This clone occurred once. The chain recombines TRBV6-5 with TRBJ1-1; D not certain. Germline-derived CDR1 and CDR2 are MNHEY and SVGAGI. This CDR3 contains 13 residues. V was trimmed by 6 bases and J by 0 bases, leaving 8 bases between them. The CDR3 DNA reads TGTGCCAGCAGAGCAGGATTGAACACTGAAGCTTTCTTT. Amino acid sequence: CASRAGLNTEAFF.

The V call is TRBV18, the J call TRBJ2-3; D perhaps matches TRBD2 (6 bases). Deletions cut 3 bases from V and 6 bases from J, with 10 bases between. The CDR3 loop spans 13 amino acids. The germline V gene encodes CDR1 KGHSH and CDR2 LQKENI. CDR3 amino acids: CASSPGGVDTQYF. CDR3 in DNA: TGTGCCAGCTCACCGGGGGGTGTGGATACGCAGTATTTT.

V usage is TRBV15 and J usage is TRBJ1-2; perhaps TRBD1 as D (6 bases). CDR3 length equals 15 residues. The V end was cut by 4 bases, the J end by 0 bases, with 12 bases between. Germline CDR1 LNHNV, CDR2 YYDKDF (reference sequence). The CDR3 here is CATSKGGVANYGYTF. Written as DNA, the CDR3 is TGTGCCACCAGCAAAGGGGGGGTGGCTAACTATGGCTACACCTTC.

This sequence joins TRBV6-6 and TRBJ2-7, with a possible D match to TRBD1 (5 bases). The CDR3 loop spans 14 amino acids. Looked up from germline, CDR1 is MNHNY and CDR2 is SVGAGI (reference sequence). V lost 0 bases and J 2 bases, leaving 8 bases between the germline ends. CDR3 bases: TGTGCCAGCAGTTACTCGGACAAGACCTACGAGCAGTACTTC. Residues: CASSYSDKTYEQYF.

This clone was detected a few times. This chain joins TRBV12-3 or TRBV12-4 and TRBJ2-7, with a tentative D call TRBD1 (5 bases). The length of the CDR3 is 13 residues. V lost 5 bases, J lost 1 base, and 9 bases lay in between. The CDR3 here is CASSRTPSYEQYF. CDR3 DNA: TGTGCCAGCAGTCGGACACCTTCCTACGAGCAGTACTTC.

The gene calls are TRBV4-2 and TRBJ1-2, with D perhaps TRBD1 (5 bases). CDR3 size: 12 residues. In germline, CDR1 is LGHNA, CDR2 YNFKEQ. Trimming removed 4 bases from V and 8 bases from J, with 11 bases in between. The CDR3 sequence: CASSPGGEGYTF. CDR3 sequence (DNA): TGTGCCAGCAGCCCGGGGGGGGAGGGCTACACCTTC.

V usage is TRBV6-5 and J usage is TRBJ1-2; 7 nucleotides align to TRBD1. The germline V gene encodes CDR1 MNHEY and CDR2 SVGAGI. This CDR3 is 12 amino acids long. J was trimmed by 4 bases and V by 10 bases; bases with no gene match: 6. The CDR3 loop reads CATGQILYGYTF. The CDR3, as DNA: TGTGCCACGGGACAGATACTCTATGGCTACACCTTC.

The chain joins TRBV28 to TRBJ2-7, with a possible D match to TRBD2 (6 bases). Trimming removed 1 base from V and 4 bases from J, with 8 bases in between. Germline CDR1 reads MDHEN; CDR2 reads SYDVKM. There are 13 residues in the CDR3. In DNA form, the CDR3 reads TGTGCCAGCAGTTTATTGGGGGGTTACGAGCAGTACTTC. Protein sequence: CASSLLGGYEQYF.

The rearrangement links TRBV28 to TRBJ2-1, with D possibly TRBD2 on 5 matching bases. V gave up 6 bases and J gave up 7 bases, with 7 bases separating them. Germline V gene sequence: CDR1 MDHEN, CDR2 SYDVKM. The length of the CDR3 is 11 residues. The CDR3 DNA reads as TGTGCCAGCAGAGAGGGAAATGAGCAGTTCTTC. Protein sequence: CASREGNEQFF.

This clone was observed a handful of times. The genes are TRBV2 and TRBJ1-1, with 8 bases identical to TRBD1. V was clipped by 6 bases and J by 1 base; unmatched bases: 10. CDR3 length: 16 amino acids. Germline V CDR1 and CDR2: SNHLY, FYNNEI. The CDR3: CASSVDRGTANTEAFF. The CDR3 nucleotides read TGTGCCAGCAGCGTCGACAGGGGTACTGCGAACACTGAAGCTTTCTTT.

This sequence joins TRBV6-5 and TRBJ1-5; TRBD1 matches 7 bases. CDR1 MNHEY and CDR2 SVGAGI come from the germline V gene. V was clipped by 6 bases and J by 6 bases; unmatched bases: 5. CDR3 length: 13 residues. CDR3 protein: CASSTTGAQPQHF. As DNA, the CDR3 is TGTGCCAGCAGCACTACAGGGGCTCAGCCCCAGCATTTT.

The rearrangement uses TRBV28 and TRBJ2-7; 9 bases are a match to TRBD2. With V trimmed by 7 bases and J by 7 bases, 8 bases remained unmatched. This CDR3 contains 13 residues. Germline CDR1 is MDHEN and CDR2 is SYDVKM. This chain's CDR3 is CASKAGGTGEQYF. CDR3 DNA sequence: TGTGCCAGCAAGGCGGGGGGGACCGGGGAGCAGTACTTC. Variable domain in full (rest from reference TRBV28 and TRBJ2-7): DVKVTQSSRYLVKRTGEKVFLECVQDMDHENMFWYRQDPGLGLRLIYFSYDVKMKEKGDIPEGYSVSREKKERFSLILESASTNQTSMYLCASKAGGTGEQYFGPGTRLTVT.

The CDR3 is CASSDRQGNAEAFF. The CDR3 DNA reads as TGTGCCAGCAGTGATCGACAGGGGAACGCAGAAGCTTTCTTT. V gene TRBV2 combines with J gene TRBJ1-1, with 8 bases fitting TRBD1. J was trimmed by 8 bases and V by 3 bases; bases with no gene match: 8. Germline CDR1 and CDR2: SNHLY and FYNNEI. The CDR3 length is 14 residues.